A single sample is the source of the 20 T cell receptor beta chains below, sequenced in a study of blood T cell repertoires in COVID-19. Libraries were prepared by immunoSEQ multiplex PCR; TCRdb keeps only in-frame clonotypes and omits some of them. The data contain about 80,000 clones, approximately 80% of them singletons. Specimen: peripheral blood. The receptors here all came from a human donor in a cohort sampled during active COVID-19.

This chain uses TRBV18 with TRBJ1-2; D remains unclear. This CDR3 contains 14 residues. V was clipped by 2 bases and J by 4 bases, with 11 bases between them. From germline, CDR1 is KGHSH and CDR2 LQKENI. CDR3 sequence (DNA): TGTGCCAGCTCACCAAAGTCAGTCACCTATGGCTACACCTTC. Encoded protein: CASSPKSVTYGYTF.

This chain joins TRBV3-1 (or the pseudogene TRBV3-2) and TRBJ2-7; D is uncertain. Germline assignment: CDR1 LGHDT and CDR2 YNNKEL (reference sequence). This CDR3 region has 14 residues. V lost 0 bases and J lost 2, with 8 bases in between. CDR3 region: CASSQDWAAYEQYF. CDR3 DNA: TGTGCCAGCAGCCAAGATTGGGCCGCCTACGAGCAGTACTTC.

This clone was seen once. The CDR3 DNA follows: TGTGCCATCAGTGGGGGGCAGGGGACCCAGTACTTC. This gives the protein CAISGGQGTQYF. The chain combines TRBV10-3 with TRBJ2-5; weak D call: TRBD1 (6 bases). The CDR3 is made up of 12 amino acids. CDR1 is ENHRY and CDR2 is SYGVKD in the germline V gene. V was shortened by 4 bases and J by 7 bases, with 10 bases between the two germline ends.

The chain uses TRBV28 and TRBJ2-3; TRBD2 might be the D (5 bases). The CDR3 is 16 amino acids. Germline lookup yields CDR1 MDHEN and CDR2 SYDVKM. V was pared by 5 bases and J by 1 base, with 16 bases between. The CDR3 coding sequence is TGTGCCAGCAGTCAAACTAGTTCCCATGGCACAGATACGCAGTATTTT. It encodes CASSQTSSHGTDTQYF.

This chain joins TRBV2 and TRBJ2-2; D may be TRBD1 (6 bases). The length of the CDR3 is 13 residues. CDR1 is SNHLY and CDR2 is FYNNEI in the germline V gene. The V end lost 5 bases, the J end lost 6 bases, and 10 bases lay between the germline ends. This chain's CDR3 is CASSLQGPGELFF. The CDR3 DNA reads TGTGCCAGCAGTCTACAGGGACCCGGGGAGCTGTTTTTT.

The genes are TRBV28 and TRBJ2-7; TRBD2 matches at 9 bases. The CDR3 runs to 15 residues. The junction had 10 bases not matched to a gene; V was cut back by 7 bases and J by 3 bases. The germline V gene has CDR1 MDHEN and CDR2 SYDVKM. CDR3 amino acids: CASTVGTSSLYEQYF. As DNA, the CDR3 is TGTGCCAGCACCGTCGGGACTAGCAGTCTCTACGAGCAGTACTTC.

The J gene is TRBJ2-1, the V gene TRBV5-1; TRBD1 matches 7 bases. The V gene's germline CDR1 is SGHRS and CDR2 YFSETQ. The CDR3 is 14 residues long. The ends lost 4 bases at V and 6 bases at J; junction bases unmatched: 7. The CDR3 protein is CASSPPDRANEQFF. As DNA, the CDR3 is TGCGCCAGCAGCCCCCCCGACAGGGCCAATGAGCAGTTCTTC.

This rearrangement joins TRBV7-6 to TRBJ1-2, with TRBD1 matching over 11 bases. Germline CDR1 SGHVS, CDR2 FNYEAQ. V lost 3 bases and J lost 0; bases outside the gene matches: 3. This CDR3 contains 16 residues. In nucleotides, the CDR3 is TGTGCCAGCAGCTTGGGACAGGGGGACTCTAACTATGGCTACACCTTC. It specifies CASSLGQGDSNYGYTF.

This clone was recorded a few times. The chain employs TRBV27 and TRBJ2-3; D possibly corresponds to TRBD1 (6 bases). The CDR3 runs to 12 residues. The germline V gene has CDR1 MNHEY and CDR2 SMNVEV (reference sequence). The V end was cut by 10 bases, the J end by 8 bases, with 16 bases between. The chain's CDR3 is CATSQGLSTQYF. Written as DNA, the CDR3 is TGTGCCACCTCCCAGGGGTTGAGTACGCAGTATTTT.

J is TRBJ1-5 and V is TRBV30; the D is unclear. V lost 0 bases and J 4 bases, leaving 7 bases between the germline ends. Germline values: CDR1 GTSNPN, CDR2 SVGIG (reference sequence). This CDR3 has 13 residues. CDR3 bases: TGTGCCTGGAGTGTCAGCAGGAATCAGCCCCAGCATTTT. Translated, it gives CAWSVSRNQPQHF.

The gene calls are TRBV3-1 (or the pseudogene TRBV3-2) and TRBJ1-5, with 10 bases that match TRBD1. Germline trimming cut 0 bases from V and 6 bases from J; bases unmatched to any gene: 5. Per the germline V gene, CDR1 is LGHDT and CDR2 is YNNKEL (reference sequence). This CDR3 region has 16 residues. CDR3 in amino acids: CASSQEGQGNGQPQHF. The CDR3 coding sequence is TGTGCCAGCAGCCAAGAGGGACAGGGGAACGGTCAGCCCCAGCATTTT.

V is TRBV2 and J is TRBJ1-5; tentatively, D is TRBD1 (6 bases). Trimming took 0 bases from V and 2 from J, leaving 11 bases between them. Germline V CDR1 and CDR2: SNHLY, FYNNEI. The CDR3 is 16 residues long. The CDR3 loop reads CASSEAGGGGNQPQHF. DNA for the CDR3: TGTGCCAGCAGTGAAGCAGGGGGAGGGGGCAATCAGCCCCAGCATTTT.

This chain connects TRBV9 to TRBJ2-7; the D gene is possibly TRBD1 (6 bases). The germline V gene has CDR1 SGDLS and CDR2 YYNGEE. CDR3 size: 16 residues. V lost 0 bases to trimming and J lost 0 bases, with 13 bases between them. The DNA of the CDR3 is TGTGCCAGCAGCGTAGCAGCCGCACAGGGCTCCTACGAGCAGTACTTC. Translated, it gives CASSVAAAQGSYEQYF.

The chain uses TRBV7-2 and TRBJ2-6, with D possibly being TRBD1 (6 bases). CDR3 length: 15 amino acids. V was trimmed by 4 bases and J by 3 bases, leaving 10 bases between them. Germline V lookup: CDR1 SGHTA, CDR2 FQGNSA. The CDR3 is CASSSTGLGANVLTF. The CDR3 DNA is TGTGCCAGCAGCTCCACAGGGCTTGGGGCCAACGTCCTGACTTTC.

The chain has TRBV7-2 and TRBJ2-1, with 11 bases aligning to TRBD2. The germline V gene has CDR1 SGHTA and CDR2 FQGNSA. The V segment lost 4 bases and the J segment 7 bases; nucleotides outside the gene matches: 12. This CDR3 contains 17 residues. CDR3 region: CASSSLGVAGGKNEQFF. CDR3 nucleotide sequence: TGTGCCAGCAGCTCTTTAGGGGTAGCGGGGGGGAAAAATGAGCAGTTCTTC.

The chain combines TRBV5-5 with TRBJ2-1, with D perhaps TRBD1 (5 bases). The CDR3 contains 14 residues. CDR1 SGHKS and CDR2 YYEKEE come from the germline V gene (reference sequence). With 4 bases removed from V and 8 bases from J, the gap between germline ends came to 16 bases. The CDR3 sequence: CASSLGPGLDEQFF. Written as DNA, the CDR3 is TGTGCCAGCAGCCTTGGACCAGGGCTCGATGAGCAGTTCTTC.

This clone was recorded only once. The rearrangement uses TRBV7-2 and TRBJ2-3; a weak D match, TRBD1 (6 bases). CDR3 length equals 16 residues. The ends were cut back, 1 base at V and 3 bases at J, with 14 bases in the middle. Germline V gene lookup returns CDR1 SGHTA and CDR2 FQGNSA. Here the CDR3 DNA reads TGTGCCAGCAGCTTAGATTTCAGGGGCCCTACAGATACGCAGTATTTT. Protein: CASSLDFRGPTDTQYF.

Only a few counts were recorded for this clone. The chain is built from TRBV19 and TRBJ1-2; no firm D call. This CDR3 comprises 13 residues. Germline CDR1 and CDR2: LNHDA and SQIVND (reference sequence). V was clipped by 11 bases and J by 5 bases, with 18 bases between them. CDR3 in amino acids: CASCPKTGYGYTF. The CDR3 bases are TGTGCCTCCTGTCCCAAGACGGGATATGGCTACACCTTC.

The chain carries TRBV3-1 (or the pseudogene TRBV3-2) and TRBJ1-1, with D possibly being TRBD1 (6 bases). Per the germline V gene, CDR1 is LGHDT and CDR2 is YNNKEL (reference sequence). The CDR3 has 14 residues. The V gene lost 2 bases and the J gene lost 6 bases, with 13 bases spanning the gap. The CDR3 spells CASSQSGGGSEAFF. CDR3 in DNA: TGTGCCAGCAGCCAATCGGGGGGGGGCTCTGAAGCTTTCTTT.

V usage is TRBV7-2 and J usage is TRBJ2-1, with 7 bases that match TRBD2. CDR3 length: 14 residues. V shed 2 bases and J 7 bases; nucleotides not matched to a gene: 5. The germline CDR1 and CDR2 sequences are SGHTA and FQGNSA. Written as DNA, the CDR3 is TGTGCCAGCAGCTTACCGCGGGGGAAGAATGAGCAGTTCTTC. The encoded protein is CASSLPRGKNEQFF.